What follows are 8 T cell receptor beta chains derived from one specimen sequenced in a study of OX40 agonist ivuxolimab in advanced cancers. Some clones are missing from TCRdb's copy, which holds only in-frame ones; the method was immunoSEQ multiplex PCR. The table has 85,000 to 120,000 clones, 90% seen once. The starting material was CD4+ or CD8+ T cells sorted from blood, obtained in a trial of the OX40 agonist ivuxolimab. These receptors came from an adult with an advanced solid tumor such as melanoma, head and neck, liver or kidney cancer.

J is TRBJ2-7 and V is TRBV7-2, with D tentatively TRBD2 (6 bases). The CDR3 loop spans 13 amino acids. Germline CDR1 reads SGHTA; CDR2 reads FQGNSA. V gave up 3 bases and J gave up 3 bases, with 9 bases separating them. CDR3 nucleotides: TGTGCCAGCAGCTTTGCGGGGATCTACGAGCAGTACTTC. The encoded protein is CASSFAGIYEQYF. Filled out from reference TRBV7-2 and TRBJ2-7, the complete variable domain reads GAGVSQSPSNKVTEKGKDVELRCDPISGHTALYWYRQSLGQGLEFLIYFQGNSAPDKSGLPSDRFSAERTGGSVSTLTIQRTQQEDSAVYLCASSFAGIYEQYFGPGTRLTVT.

J is TRBJ2-3 and V is TRBV7-2; 12 positions agree with TRBD2. This CDR3 is built from 17 residues. The germline CDR1 and CDR2 sequences are SGHTA and FQGNSA. Trimming at V came to 1 base and at J to 1 base, leaving 3 bases not matched to a gene. For the CDR3, the DNA is TGTGCCAGCAGCTTAGAGCCTAGCGGGGGGGGCACAGATACGCAGTATTTT. This translates into CASSLEPSGGGTDTQYF.

The J gene is TRBJ2-5, the V gene TRBV28; maybe TRBD1 (7 bases). CDR1 and CDR2 from the germline V gene are MDHEN and SYDVKM. V shed 4 bases and J shed 0 bases, with 18 bases lying between them. The CDR3 is 17 residues long. This chain's CDR3 is CASSSAVGGGHQETQYF. CDR3 nucleotides: TGTGCCAGCAGTTCCGCTGTAGGAGGGGGCCACCAAGAGACCCAGTACTTC.

This chain links TRBV10-3 with TRBJ1-1; D uncertain. The V end lost 2 bases, the J end lost 1 base, and 8 bases lay between the germline ends. Germline assignment: CDR1 ENHRY and CDR2 SYGVKD. The CDR3 is 14 residues long. The CDR3 here is CAISERQENTEAFF. The CDR3 nucleotides read TGTGCCATCAGTGAGCGGCAGGAGAACACTGAAGCTTTCTTT.

V usage is TRBV5-6 and J usage is TRBJ1-1; weak D call: TRBD1 (5 bases). Germline V gene data show CDR1 as SGHDT and CDR2 as YYEEEE. V was pared by 4 bases and J by 4 bases, with 14 bases between. The CDR3 covers 14 residues. CDR3 DNA sequence: TGTGCCAGCAGCAGAGTGCCAGGGCCCACTGAAGCTTTCTTT. Its protein is CASSRVPGPTEAFF.

The genes are TRBV5-1 and TRBJ1-1; possible D gene TRBD1, 5 bases. Germline V gives CDR1 SGHRS, CDR2 YFSETQ. The CDR3 is made up of 13 amino acids. With 3 bases removed from V and 0 bases from J, the gap between germline ends came to 6 bases. CDR3 loop: CASSSQVNTEAFF. As DNA, the CDR3 is TGCGCCAGCAGCTCACAGGTGAACACTGAAGCTTTCTTT. Looking up the rest from reference TRBV5-1 and TRBJ1-1 gives the full variable domain: KAGVTQTPRYLIKTRGQQVTLSCSPISGHRSVSWYQQTPGQGLQFLFEYFSETQRNKGNFPGRFSGRQFSNSRSEMNVSTLELGDSALYLCASSSQVNTEAFFGQGTRLTVV.

This clone was observed a single time. The chain combines TRBV18 with TRBJ1-1; no definite D call. V lost 1 base and J 1 base, leaving 4 bases between the germline ends. This CDR3 has 13 amino acids. Germline assignment: CDR1 KGHSH and CDR2 LQKENI. The CDR3 loop reads CASSPQRNTEAFF. The CDR3, as DNA: TGTGCCAGCTCACCACAGAGGAACACTGAAGCTTTCTTT.

In this sample, this clone turned up a few times. The chain employs TRBV6-5 and TRBJ2-3; the match to TRBD2 covers 7 bases. CDR1 MNHEY and CDR2 SVGAGI come from the germline V gene. This CDR3 is 15 amino acids long. V was clipped by 0 bases and J by 0 bases; unmatched bases: 0. CDR3 amino acids: CASSYSGGSTDTQYF. CDR3 DNA: TGTGCCAGCAGTTACTCGGGGGGGAGCACAGATACGCAGTATTTT.